A few counts support the clone carrying this T cell receptor (beta chain). Its specificity is not known. TCRdb redid the calling of the reads with MiXCR, one entry per CDR3 protein. The sample carries a few hundred thousand distinct CDR3 sequences, 33% recorded once. The CDR3 has 14 amino acids. The V end lost 1 base, the J end lost 4 bases, and 10 bases lay between the germline ends. CDR1 and CDR2 (germline): SGHTA, FQGNSA. These data belong to a study of T cell repertoires in cytomegalovirus infection. Study observations and caveats: Dominating the ex vivo response were HLA-C-restricted CMV-specific TCR beta clonotypes.

The clonotype originates from a human donor in good health (CMV status not recorded). Some clones in this sample may be carry-over from other donors' samples. This specimen was cultured PBMCs, taken from culture after CMV antigen stimulation. The chain is built from TRBV7-2 and TRBJ1-1; no definite D call. CDR3: CASSLGPGSTEAFF. CDR3 bases: TGTGCCAGCAGCTTAGGCCCGGGGTCCACTGAAGCTTTCTTT. The whole variable domain, filled in from reference TRBV7-2 and TRBJ1-1, reads GAGVSQSPSNKVTEKGKDVELRCDPISGHTALYWYRQSLGQGLEFLIYFQGNSAPDKSGLPSDRFSAERTGGSVSTLTIQRTQQEDSAVYLCASSLGPGSTEAFFGQGTRLTVV.